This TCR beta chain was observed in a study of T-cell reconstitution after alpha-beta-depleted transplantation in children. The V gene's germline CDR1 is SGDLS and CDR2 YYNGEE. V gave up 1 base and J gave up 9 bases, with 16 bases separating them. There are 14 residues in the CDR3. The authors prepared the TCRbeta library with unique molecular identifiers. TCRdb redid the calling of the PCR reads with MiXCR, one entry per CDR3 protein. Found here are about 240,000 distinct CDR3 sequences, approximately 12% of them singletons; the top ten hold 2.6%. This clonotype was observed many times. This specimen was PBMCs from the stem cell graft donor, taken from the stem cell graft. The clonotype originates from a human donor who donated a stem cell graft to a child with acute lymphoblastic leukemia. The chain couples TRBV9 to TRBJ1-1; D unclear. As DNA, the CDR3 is TGTGCCAGCAGCGTAACGTCGGAAGAGGGTCAAGCTTTCTTT. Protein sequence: CASSVTSEEGQAFF.